The 3 T cell receptor beta chains in this list originate from one sample, sequenced in a study of T cells after posttransplantation cyclophosphamide. Sampled 1 year posttransplant, controls received myeloablative marrow transplants, methotrexate and a calcineurin inhibitor. Some clones are missing from TCRdb's copy, which holds only in-frame ones; the method was immunoSEQ multiplex PCR. The data show about 15,000 clones, 80% to 90% seen once. This material consisted of PBMCs, taken after an allogeneic stem cell transplant with a calcineurin inhibitor and methotrexate. These receptors all stem from a male patient aged 45 to 59 who received an allogeneic stem cell transplant from an unrelated donor, was CMV-positive, and had chronic GVHD only. The graft donor may be the source of some T cells.

The genes are TRBV27 and TRBJ2-5; possible D gene TRBD1, 5 bases. The J call may not be correct, given that the DNA end is closer to TRBJ2-7. The germline V gene encodes CDR1 MNHEY and CDR2 SMNVEV (reference sequence). The CDR3 spans 15 residues. CDR3 protein: CASSLSMQGSYEQYF. The CDR3 bases are TGTGCCAGCAGTTTATCGATGCAGGGTTCCTACGAGCAGTACTTC.

The CDR3 reads CASSQDKNYGYTF. The CDR3 DNA sequence: TGTGCCAGCAGCCAGGACAAGAACTATGGCTACACCTTC. This chain uses TRBV5-5 with TRBJ1-2, with D perhaps TRBD1 (5 bases). This CDR3 contains 13 residues. Germline loops: CDR1 SGHKS, CDR2 YYEKEE (reference sequence). V lost 4 bases to trimming and J lost 2 bases, with 9 bases between them.

The rearrangement links TRBV6-1 to TRBJ2-1; a weak D match, TRBD1 (5 bases). V dropped 2 bases and J dropped 4 bases, with 15 bases sitting between them. The V gene's germline CDR1 is MNHNS and CDR2 SASEGT. The CDR3 length is 16 residues. The CDR3 sequence: CASSEPGQGPYNEQFF. CDR3 coding DNA: TGTGCCAGCAGTGAACCCGGACAAGGGCCTTACAATGAGCAGTTCTTC.